The rows below give T cell receptor beta chains drawn from one sample of a study of T cell responses to AZD1222 COVID-19 vaccine. TCRdb's copy holds only in-frame clones and misses some; the assay was immunoSEQ multiplex PCR. The repertoire has tens of thousands of clones, around 80% of them found once; the top ten carry 6.6%. The sample was peripheral blood, taken on day 0 of AZD1222 vaccination. All receptors derive from an adult in good health. Each CDR3 is given with its conserved first and last residue. Fields, in order: J gene, D gene, V gene, clone size, CDR3 protein. A D gene is named only where the DNA matches it firmly. Some rows have no size entry. The others give once, few or many, or a class for an expanded clone.

TRBJ1-2	NA	TRBV11-2	NA	CASSFREDRGYTF
TRBJ1-1	TRBD1	TRBV3-1/TRBV3-2	NA	CASSQNRDRGSEAFF
TRBJ1-3	NA	TRBV4-1	NA	CASSQAIFSGNTIYF
TRBJ2-7	NA	TRBV27	few	CASSLRGQFYEQYF
TRBJ1-6	NA	TRBV12-3/TRBV12-4	NA	CASSLTAQSPLHF
TRBJ2-5	NA	TRBV5-1	few	CASSPGRGVQETQYF
TRBJ1-1	NA	TRBV29-1	NA	CSVERPQAGVTEAFF
TRBJ2-3	NA	TRBV10-1	NA	CASSVSGSTDTQYF
TRBJ1-1	NA	TRBV3-1/TRBV3-2	NA	CASSQDKWGSPEAFF
TRBJ2-1	NA	TRBV2	NA	CATASYNEQFF
TRBJ1-5	NA	TRBV2	once	CASSVSRFEQPQHF
TRBJ2-3	TRBD2	TRBV7-9	NA	CASSWRGGDTQYF
TRBJ2-2	NA	TRBV2	NA	CASRRQTGELFF
TRBJ2-3	TRBD2	TRBV3-1/TRBV3-2	NA	CASSPGTSGSWGTDTQYF
TRBJ2-7	NA	TRBV7-2	NA	CASSRDKSSYEQYF
TRBJ2-7	NA	TRBV27	NA	CASSPPDEQQYF
TRBJ1-5	TRBD1	TRBV6-5	NA	CASSPDRVQPQHF
TRBJ2-3	TRBD1	TRBV19	NA	CASKGQGPTDTQYF
TRBJ1-1	NA	TRBV2	NA	CASNWDPNTEAFF
TRBJ2-1	NA	TRBV11-2	NA	CASSSRVGSRNEQFF
TRBJ2-5	TRBD1	TRBV5-1	NA	CASSLNQGAPQETQYF
TRBJ1-1	TRBD1	TRBV6-1	NA	CASSEAGGGYEAFF
TRBJ2-5	NA	TRBV19	NA	CASSLGSFRGETQYF
TRBJ2-3	NA	TRBV2	few	CASSEQRGTDTQYF